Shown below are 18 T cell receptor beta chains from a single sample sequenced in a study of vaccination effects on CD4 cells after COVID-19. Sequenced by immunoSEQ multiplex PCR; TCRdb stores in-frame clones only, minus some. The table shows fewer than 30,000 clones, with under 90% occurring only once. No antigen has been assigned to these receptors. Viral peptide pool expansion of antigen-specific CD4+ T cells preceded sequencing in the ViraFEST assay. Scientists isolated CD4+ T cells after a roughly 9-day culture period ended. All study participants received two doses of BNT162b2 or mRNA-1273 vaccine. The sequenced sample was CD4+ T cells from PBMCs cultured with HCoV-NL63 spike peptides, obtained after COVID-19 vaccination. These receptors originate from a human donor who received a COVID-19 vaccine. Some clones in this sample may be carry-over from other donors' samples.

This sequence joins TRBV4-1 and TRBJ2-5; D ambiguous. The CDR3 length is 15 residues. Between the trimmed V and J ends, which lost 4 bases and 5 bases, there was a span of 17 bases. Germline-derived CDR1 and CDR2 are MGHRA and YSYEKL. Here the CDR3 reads CASSPLLRKPETQYF. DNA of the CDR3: TGCGCCAGCAGCCCTTTGTTACGGAAGCCGGAGACCCAGTACTTC.

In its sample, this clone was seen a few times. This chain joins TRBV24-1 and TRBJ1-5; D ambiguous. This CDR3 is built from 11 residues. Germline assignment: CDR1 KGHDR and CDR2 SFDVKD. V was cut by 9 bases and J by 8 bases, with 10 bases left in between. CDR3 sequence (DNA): TGTGCCACCGGAAGGACGGAGCCCCAGCATTTT. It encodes CATGRTEPQHF.

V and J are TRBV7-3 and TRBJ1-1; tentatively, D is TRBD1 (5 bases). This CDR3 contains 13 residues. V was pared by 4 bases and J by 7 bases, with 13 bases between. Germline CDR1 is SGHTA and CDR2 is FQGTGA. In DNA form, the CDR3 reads TGTGCCAGCAGCTCTAATAGCGGGGGTGAAGCTTTCTTT. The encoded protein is CASSSNSGGEAFF.

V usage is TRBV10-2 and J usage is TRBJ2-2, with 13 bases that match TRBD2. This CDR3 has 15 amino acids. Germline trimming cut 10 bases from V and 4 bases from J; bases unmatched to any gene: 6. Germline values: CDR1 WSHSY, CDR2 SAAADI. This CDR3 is CATDRLAGGTGELFF. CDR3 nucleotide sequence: TGCGCCACCGATAGACTAGCGGGGGGCACCGGGGAGCTGTTTTTT.

The CDR3 is CASSEAGVGNEKLFF. As DNA, the CDR3 is TGTGCCAGCAGCGAAGCGGGGGTGGGGAATGAAAAACTGTTTTTT. The V call is TRBV14, the J call TRBJ1-4, with a tentative D call TRBD1 (5 bases). Trimming shortened V by 5 bases and J by 5 bases, and 15 bases separated the two germline ends. The V gene's germline CDR1 is SGHDN and CDR2 FVKESK. The CDR3 covers 15 residues.

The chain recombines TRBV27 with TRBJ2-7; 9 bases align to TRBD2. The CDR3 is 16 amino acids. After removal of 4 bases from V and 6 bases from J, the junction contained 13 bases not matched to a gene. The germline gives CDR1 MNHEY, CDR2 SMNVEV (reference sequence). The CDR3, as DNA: TGTGCCAGCAGTTCATTACCGACTAGCGGACGCGGCGAGCAGTACTTC. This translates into CASSSLPTSGRGEQYF.

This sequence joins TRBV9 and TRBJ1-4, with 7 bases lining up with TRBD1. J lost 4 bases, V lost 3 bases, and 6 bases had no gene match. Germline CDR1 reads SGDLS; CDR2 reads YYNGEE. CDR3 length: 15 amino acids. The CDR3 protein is CASSEGAGLNEKLFF. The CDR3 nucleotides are TGTGCCAGCAGCGAGGGGGCGGGACTTAATGAAAAACTGTTTTTT.

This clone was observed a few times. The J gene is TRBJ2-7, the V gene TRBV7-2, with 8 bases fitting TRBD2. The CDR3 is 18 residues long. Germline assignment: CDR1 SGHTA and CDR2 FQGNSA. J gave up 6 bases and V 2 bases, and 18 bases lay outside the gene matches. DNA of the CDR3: TGTGCCAGCAGCTTATCCCCCCTGGGCAGCGGGGGAAACCGCGAGCAGTACGTC. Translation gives CASSLSPLGSGGNREQYV.

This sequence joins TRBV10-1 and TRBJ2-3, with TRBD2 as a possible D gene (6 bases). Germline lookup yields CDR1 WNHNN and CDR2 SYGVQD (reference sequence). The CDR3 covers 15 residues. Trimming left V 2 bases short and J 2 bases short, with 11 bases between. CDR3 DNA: TGCGCCAGCAGTGAGGTGGAGGGGTACACAGATACGCAGTATTTT. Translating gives CASSEVEGYTDTQYF.

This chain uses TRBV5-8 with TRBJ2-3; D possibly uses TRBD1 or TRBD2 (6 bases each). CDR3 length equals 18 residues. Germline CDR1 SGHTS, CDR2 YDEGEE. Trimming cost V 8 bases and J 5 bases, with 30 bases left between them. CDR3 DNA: TGTGCCAGTCCGACCCAGCTTCTCCACAGGGAGGTTGAAGATACGCAGTATTTT. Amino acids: CASPTQLLHREVEDTQYF.

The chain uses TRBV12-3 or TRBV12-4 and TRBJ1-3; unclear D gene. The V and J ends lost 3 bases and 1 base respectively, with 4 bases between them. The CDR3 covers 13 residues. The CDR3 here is CASSLRSGNTIYF. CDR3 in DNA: TGTGCCAGCAGTTTGAGATCTGGAAACACCATATATTTT.

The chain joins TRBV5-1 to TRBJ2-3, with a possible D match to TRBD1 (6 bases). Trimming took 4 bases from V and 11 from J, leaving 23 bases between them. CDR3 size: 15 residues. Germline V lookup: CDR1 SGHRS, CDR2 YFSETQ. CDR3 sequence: CASSVDRNSGLMQYF. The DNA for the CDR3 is TGCGCCAGCAGCGTAGACAGGAATTCAGGATTAATGCAGTATTTT.

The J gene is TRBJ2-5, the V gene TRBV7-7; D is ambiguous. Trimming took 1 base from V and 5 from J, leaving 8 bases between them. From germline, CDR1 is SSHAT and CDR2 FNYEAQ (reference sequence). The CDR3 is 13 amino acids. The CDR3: CASSLDMSETQYF. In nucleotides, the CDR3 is TGTGCCAGCAGCTTAGACATGTCCGAGACCCAGTACTTC.

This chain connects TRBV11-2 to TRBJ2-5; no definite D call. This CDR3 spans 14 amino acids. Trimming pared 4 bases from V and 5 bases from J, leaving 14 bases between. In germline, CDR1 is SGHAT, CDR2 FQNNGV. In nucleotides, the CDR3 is TGTGCCAGCAGCTCGATCCGGGCGAGGGAGACCCAGTACTTC. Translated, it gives CASSSIRARETQYF.

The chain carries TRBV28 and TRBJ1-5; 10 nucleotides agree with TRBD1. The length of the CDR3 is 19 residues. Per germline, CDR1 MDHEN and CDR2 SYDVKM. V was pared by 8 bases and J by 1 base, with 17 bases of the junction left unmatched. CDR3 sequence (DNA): TGTGCCAGCGTCTCCCTGGCGACAGGGGGCGGGGGAAGCAATCAGCCCCAGCATTTT. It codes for CASVSLATGGGGSNQPQHF.

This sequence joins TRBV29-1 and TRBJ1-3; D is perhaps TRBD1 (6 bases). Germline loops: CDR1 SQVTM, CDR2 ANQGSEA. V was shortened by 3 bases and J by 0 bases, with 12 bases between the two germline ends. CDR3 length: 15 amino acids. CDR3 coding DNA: TGCAGCGTTGACCTGACAGGCTACTCTGGAAACACCATATATTTT. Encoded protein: CSVDLTGYSGNTIYF.

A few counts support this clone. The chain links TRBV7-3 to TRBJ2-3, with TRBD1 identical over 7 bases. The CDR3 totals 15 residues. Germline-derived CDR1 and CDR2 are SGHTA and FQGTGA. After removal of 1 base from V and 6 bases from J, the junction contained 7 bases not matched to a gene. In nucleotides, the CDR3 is TGTGCCAGCAGCTTAAGGGGGCTGACAGGGGATACGCAGTATTTT. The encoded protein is CASSLRGLTGDTQYF.

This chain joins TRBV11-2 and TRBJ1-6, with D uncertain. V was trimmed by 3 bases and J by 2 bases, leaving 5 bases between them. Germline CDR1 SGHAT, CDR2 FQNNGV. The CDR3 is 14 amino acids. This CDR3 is CASSLTTYNSPLHF. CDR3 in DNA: TGTGCCAGCAGCTTGACCACCTATAATTCACCCCTCCACTTT.